This T cell receptor beta chain came from a study of T cells in Graves' hyperthyroidism and ophthalmopathy (dated by TCRdb to about 2019). The study in broad terms: Peripheral blood samples were taken at initial diagnosis, before any treatment was given. A discovery cohort of about a hundred patients, about 43 with Graves' ophthalmopathy and approximately 55 with stable Graves' hyperthyroidism, was used to find distinguishing TCR V-J signatures. Prospective prediction of ophthalmopathy was tested in an independent validation cohort of 18 to 20 hyperthyroidism patients and 17 patients who later progressed to ophthalmopathy. The roughly 94 discovery patients were randomly divided into training and test sets at a 7:3 ratio. Thyroid tissue and blood T-cell repertoires from about 6 Graves' hyperthyroidism patients were also compared in the study. After sampling, hyperthyroidism patients received methimazole starting at 30 mg daily, and ophthalmopathy patients received high-dose intravenous methylprednisolone. The paper describes TCR Vbeta CDR3 sequencing of 140 or so peripheral blood samples, made up of some 42 ophthalmopathy patients, around 73 hyperthyroidism patients and 17 progressor patients.

CDR1 and CDR2, looked up from the germline V gene, are MDHEN and SYDVKM. The CDR3 starts with the cysteine, ends with the phenylalanine, and has 18 residues. Only CDR3 DNA is held: 54 bases, read in frame from base 1. Between the V and J ends, shortened by 3 bases and 3 bases respectively, the junction contains 21 bases. What the research found in general, with its limitations: In validation, the model predicted progression to ophthalmopathy a median of approximately 6.6 months before onset, with about 67% sensitivity and 72.22% specificity. Ophthalmopathy was separated from stable hyperthyroidism by a 13 V-J signature model, with about 86% sensitivity and 81% to 82% specificity obtained in cross-validation and 80%/75% obtained in testing. No statistical method was used to set the sample size in advance, and investigators knew the group allocation. Most expanded thyroid clonotypes (frequency above 0.001) were also found in blood, which suggests that blood repertoires may mirror thyroid immune responses.

TCR beta CDR3 regions were amplified from RNA transcripts. For the first round of RT-PCR on the TCR CDR3, the HTBI primer set was used together with the Qiagen OneStep RT-PCR kit. Libraries were constructed in a second round of multiplex PCR, after which size selection and purification were carried out. Sequencing of the libraries was done on an Illumina HiSeq2000 using paired-end 100 bp reads. Per the original workflow: SOAPnuke was used to process the raw data, throwing out any read that contained adapters or uncalled bases, had a mean Phred below 15, or lacked an exact constant-primer or identifier match. COPE v1.2.5 was used to merge high-quality paired reads, and clonotypes were defined as unique nucleotide sequences. MiTCR v1.1 was used to align clonotypes to the IMGT TRBV, TRBD and TRBJ reference segments. The analysis was restricted to V-J combinations with a frequency above 0.0001, which together covered over 99% of the repertoires. The TCS score was defined as the ratio of F50 (clonal expansion) to E x V (chaos), calculated using BLOSUM62-based TCRdist between CDR3 peptides within each V-J. Welch's t-statistics and random forest reduced approximately 520 V-J features to around 14, which were used in a naive Bayes classifier (R e1071). TCRdb cleaned the public reads at Q25 with fastp, built clones with MiXCR and kept in-frame beta chains. CDR3 protein duplicates are merged, each entry listing the most common genes and DNA. In this record, the V and J calls reflect TCRdb's handling and not the investigators' own analysis. The sample yields over 450,000 distinct CDR3 sequences; about an eighth were counted once. The biggest ten clones account for about a sixth of the sample.

A patient counted as having stable Graves' hyperthyroidism if no progression to ophthalmopathy occurred over 18 months of follow-up. Hyperthyroidism patients were newly diagnosed, had a disease duration of under 2 months, and were aged 18 to 65 years. Patients with uncontrolled infections, other autoimmune diseases, pregnancy or lactation were excluded. Diagnoses were based on clinical symptoms, serum thyroxine and TRAb, thyroid ultrasound and orbital computed tomography. PBMCs were isolated from more than 8 ml of fresh peripheral blood by Ficoll-Paque density gradient centrifugation. Total RNA was extracted using Trizol reagent, and RNA quality was assessed on an Agilent 2100 Bioanalyzer. In regard to this clonotype: No cognate antigen has been identified for it. No per-base quality is available; no much larger clone lies one base away.

The chain uses TRBV28 and TRBJ1-5; TRBD1 could be the D gene, as 6 bases match. This receptor was obtained from a woman aged 18 to 35 with Graves' hyperthyroidism. Sequenced: blood. Here is the DNA: TGTGCCAGCAGTTTGCGAAACTGGCGACAGGTGAACAATCAGCCCCAGCATTTT. It translates as CASSLRNWRQVNNQPQHF.